The 12 T cell receptor beta chains in this list originate from one sample, sequenced in a study of identical twins. TCRdb independently ran MiXCR on the 5' RACE reads; one entry per CDR3 protein. The repertoire holds 300,000 or so distinct CDR3 sequences, with around 9.7% as singletons. These data were also filed under a second study, of yellow fever vaccine responses in identical twins.

Sequenced input: CD8+ T cells sorted from blood. These TCRs come from a woman younger than 35 in good health.

The table lists this clonotype with many counts. V usage is TRBV12-3 or TRBV12-4 and J usage is TRBJ1-2; weak D call: TRBD1 (5 bases). The CDR3 is made up of 13 amino acids. Trimming shortened V by 7 bases and J by 8 bases, and 17 bases separated the two germline ends. CDR3 sequence: CASTGVRGYGYTF. In DNA form, the CDR3 reads TGTGCCAGCACGGGGGTTCGGGGTTACGGCTACACCTTC.

This clonotype was detected ten times or more. This chain uses TRBV5-6 with TRBJ1-6; no clear D. In germline, CDR1 is SGHDT, CDR2 YYEEEE. CDR3 size: 16 residues. With 2 bases removed from V and 8 bases from J, the gap between germline ends came to 17 bases. CDR3 in amino acids: CASSFQPVYGDSPLHF. The CDR3 DNA reads as TGTGCCAGCAGCTTTCAGCCGGTCTACGGGGATTCACCCCTCCACTTT.

This clonotype turned up a few times. The V and J genes are TRBV27 and TRBJ2-7; D possibly corresponds to TRBD2 (6 bases). Trimming took off 5 bases at V and 2 bases at J, with 13 bases between the two ends. The germline V gene encodes CDR1 MNHEY and CDR2 SMNVEV (reference sequence). This CDR3 has 14 residues. CDR3: CASSIAEGTYEQYF. DNA of the CDR3: TGTGCCAGCAGTATAGCGGAGGGGACCTACGAGCAGTACTTC.

This clonotype was seen many times. The chain joins TRBV2 to TRBJ2-7, with 9 bases lining up with TRBD1. This CDR3 has 16 residues. With 1 base clipped from V and 2 bases from J, the junction kept 6 bases outside the gene matches. Per the germline V gene, CDR1 is SNHLY and CDR2 is FYNNEI. The CDR3 nucleotides read TGTGCCAGCAGTGAAGGGGGACAGGGTCTTCCCTACGAGCAGTACTTC. Translated: CASSEGGQGLPYEQYF.

The chain joins TRBV4-3 to TRBJ2-1; 14 positions agree with TRBD2. The CDR3 totals 16 residues. CDR1 and CDR2 (germline): LGHNA, YSLEER. With 0 bases clipped from V and 10 bases from J, the junction kept 5 bases outside the gene matches. The CDR3 nucleotides are TGCGCCAGCAGCCAAGATGGACTAGCGGGAGGCAGCGAGCAGTTCTTC. Encoded protein: CASSQDGLAGGSEQFF.

The genes are TRBV6-5 and TRBJ1-2; 8 bases are a match to TRBD1. V trimming: 5 bases; J trimming: 1 base; junction bases outside the gene matches: 12. The CDR3 runs 17 residues. CDR1 MNHEY and CDR2 SVGAGI come from the germline V gene. The CDR3: CASSHNGDRSFNYGYTF. The CDR3 DNA follows: TGTGCCAGCAGTCACAATGGGGACAGGTCCTTTAACTATGGCTACACCTTC.

This clonotype was seen repeatedly, ten times or more. V usage is TRBV9 and J usage is TRBJ2-3; TRBD2 might be the D (7 bases). Germline V gives CDR1 SGDLS, CDR2 YYNGEE. The CDR3 covers 17 residues. Between the trimmed V and J ends, which lost 4 bases and 0 bases, there was a span of 18 bases. The CDR3 sequence: CASSPRSGGVSTDTQYF. CDR3 nucleotides: TGTGCCAGCAGCCCCCGTTCGGGGGGCGTAAGCACAGATACGCAGTATTTT.

This clonotype was picked up many times. This CDR3 is CSVISQQGSYEQYF. DNA of the CDR3: TGCAGCGTCATATCGCAACAGGGGTCCTACGAGCAGTACTTC. The chain is built from TRBV29-1 and TRBJ2-7; 7 bases agree with TRBD1. V dropped 6 bases and J dropped 1; count of bases not matched to a gene: 9. CDR1 is SQVTM, CDR2 ANQGSEA, per germline. The CDR3 extends over 14 amino acids.

A note on this clonotype: The conserved phenylalanine or tryptophan is not found at the CDR3 terminus, so this likely reflects a read error. No DNA is shown, since the ends of the CDR3 on it are uncertain; the CDR3 is the one TCRdb lists. The chain carries TRBV11-2 and TRBJ2-7; the table's D call, TRBD1, was not checked against the DNA. CDR1 is SGHAT, CDR2 FQNNGV, per germline. The CDR3 length is 10 residues, termini included. The CDR3: CASSYPRTHY.

This clonotype was picked up many times. The chain is built from TRBV28 and TRBJ2-3; D possibly corresponds to TRBD2 (6 bases). V lost 5 bases to trimming and J lost 1 base, with 13 bases between them. CDR1 and CDR2 from the germline V gene are MDHEN and SYDVKM. The length of the CDR3 is 15 residues. In DNA form, the CDR3 reads TGTGCCAGCAGTAACCCCTCTAGCGGCACAGATACGCAGTATTTT. Translation gives CASSNPSSGTDTQYF.

This clonotype was picked up a small number of times. The J gene is TRBJ2-7, the V gene TRBV10-3; 7 bases agree with TRBD1. V lost 6 bases to trimming and J lost 3 bases; unmatched junction nucleotides: 5. The germline V gene has CDR1 ENHRY and CDR2 SYGVKD. CDR3 size: 13 residues. The CDR3 sequence: CAIRGQVGYEQYF. In nucleotides, the CDR3 is TGTGCCATCAGAGGACAGGTGGGCTACGAGCAGTACTTC.

The chain uses TRBV20-1 and TRBJ2-4; the D gene could be TRBD1 or TRBD2 (7 bases each). Trimming cost V 6 bases and J 9 bases, with 18 bases left between them. The CDR3 is 13 amino acids. Germline V gene lookup returns CDR1 DFQATT and CDR2 SNEGSKA (reference sequence). CDR3 protein: CSARITGEGIQYF. The CDR3 region has the DNA TGCAGTGCCCGTATAACAGGGGAGGGCATTCAGTACTTC.